One T cell receptor (beta chain) is described in this entry. Unmatched junction bases numbered 9, after V lost 3 bases and J lost 8 bases. The CDR3 has 15 amino acids. CDR1 and CDR2 from the germline V gene are MDHEN and SYDVKM. This sample was taken from a study of blood T cell repertoires in COVID-19. Clones were read by immunoSEQ multiplex PCR, and TCRdb kept only the in-frame ones, dropping some. The data show approximately 330,000 clones, 65% to 90% seen once. This TCR derives from a woman aged 40 to 55 with acute COVID-19. This rearrangement joins TRBV28 to TRBJ1-5, with 8 nucleotides matching TRBD1. Sequencing was carried out using PBMCs or T cells enriched from blood (not recorded which). The CDR3 is CASSLNRGSVEPQHF. The CDR3 DNA follows: TGTGCCAGCAGTTTGAACAGGGGGAGTGTTGAGCCCCAGCATTTT.